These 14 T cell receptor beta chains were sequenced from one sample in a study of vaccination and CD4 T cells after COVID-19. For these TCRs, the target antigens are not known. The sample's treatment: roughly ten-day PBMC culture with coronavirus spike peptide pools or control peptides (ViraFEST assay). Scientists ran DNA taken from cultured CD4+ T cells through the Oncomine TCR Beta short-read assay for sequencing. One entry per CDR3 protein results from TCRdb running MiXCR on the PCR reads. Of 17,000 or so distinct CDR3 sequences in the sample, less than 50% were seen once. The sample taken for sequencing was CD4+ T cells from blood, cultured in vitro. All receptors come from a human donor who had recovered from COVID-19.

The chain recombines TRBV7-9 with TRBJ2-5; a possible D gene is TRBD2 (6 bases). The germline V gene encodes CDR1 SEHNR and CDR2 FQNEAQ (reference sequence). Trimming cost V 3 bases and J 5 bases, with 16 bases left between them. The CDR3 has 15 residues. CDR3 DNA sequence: TGTGCCAGCAGCTTGGCGGGACTTTCCTGGGAGACCCAGTACTTC. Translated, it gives CASSLAGLSWETQYF.

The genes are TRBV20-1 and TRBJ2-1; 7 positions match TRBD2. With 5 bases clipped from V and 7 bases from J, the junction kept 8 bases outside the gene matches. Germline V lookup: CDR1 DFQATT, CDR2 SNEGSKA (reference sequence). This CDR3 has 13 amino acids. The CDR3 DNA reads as TGCAGTGCTTACCTCGGACTAGTGAATGAGCAGTTCTTC. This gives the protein CSAYLGLVNEQFF.

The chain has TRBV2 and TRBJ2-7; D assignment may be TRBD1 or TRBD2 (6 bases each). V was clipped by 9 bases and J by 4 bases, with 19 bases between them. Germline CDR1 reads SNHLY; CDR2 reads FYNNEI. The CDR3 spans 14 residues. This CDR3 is CASRRGGRGYEQYF. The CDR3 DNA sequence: TGTGCCAGTAGGAGGGGAGGCAGGGGTTACGAGCAGTACTTC.

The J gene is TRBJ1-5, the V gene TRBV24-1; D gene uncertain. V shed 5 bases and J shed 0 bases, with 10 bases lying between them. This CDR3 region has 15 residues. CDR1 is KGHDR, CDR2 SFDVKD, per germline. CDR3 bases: TGTGCCACCAGTGGCTCAGAATATAGCAATCAGCCCCAGCATTTT. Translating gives CATSGSEYSNQPQHF.

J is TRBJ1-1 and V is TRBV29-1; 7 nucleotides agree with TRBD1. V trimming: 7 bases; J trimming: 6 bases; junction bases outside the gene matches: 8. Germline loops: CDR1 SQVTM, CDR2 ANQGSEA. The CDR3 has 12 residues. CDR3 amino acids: CSASEGAAEAFF. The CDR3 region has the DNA TGCAGCGCAAGCGAGGGGGCCGCTGAAGCTTTCTTT.

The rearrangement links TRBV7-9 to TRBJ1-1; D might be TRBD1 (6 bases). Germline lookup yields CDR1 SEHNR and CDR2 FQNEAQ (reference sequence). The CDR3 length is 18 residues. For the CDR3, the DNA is TGTGCGCAGCCCCCACAAACAGGGTCGTATGCCATGAACACTGAAGCTTTCTTT. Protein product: CAQPPQTGSYAMNTEAFF.

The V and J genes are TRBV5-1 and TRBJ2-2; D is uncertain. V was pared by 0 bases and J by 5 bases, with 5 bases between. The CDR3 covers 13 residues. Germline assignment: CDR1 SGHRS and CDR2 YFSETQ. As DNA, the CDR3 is TGCGCCAGCAGCTTGGATTCAACCGGGGAGCTGTTTTTT. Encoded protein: CASSLDSTGELFF.

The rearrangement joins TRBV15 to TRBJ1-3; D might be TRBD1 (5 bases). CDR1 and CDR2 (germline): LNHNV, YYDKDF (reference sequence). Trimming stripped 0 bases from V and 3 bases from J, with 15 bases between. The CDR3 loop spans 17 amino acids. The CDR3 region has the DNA TGTGCCACCAGCAGAGATCTGGGGGAAGGAATTGGAAACACCATATATTTT. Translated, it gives CATSRDLGEGIGNTIYF.

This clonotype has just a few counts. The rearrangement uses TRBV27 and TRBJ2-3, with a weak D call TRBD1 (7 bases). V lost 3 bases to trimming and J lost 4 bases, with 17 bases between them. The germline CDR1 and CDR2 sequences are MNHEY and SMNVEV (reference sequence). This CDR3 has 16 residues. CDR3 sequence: CASSFWQGGGADTQYF. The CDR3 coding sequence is TGTGCCAGCAGTTTCTGGCAGGGGGGAGGTGCAGATACGCAGTATTTT.

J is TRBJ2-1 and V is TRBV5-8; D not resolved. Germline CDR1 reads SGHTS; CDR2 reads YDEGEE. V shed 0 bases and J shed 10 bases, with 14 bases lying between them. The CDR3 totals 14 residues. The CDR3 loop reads CASSLAWSFTEQFF. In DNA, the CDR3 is TGTGCCAGCAGCTTGGCCTGGAGCTTCACCGAGCAGTTCTTC.

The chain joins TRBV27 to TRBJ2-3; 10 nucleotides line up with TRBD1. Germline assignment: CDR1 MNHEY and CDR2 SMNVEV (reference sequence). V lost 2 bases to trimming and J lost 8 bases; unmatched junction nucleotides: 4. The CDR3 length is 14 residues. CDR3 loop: CASSLDRGQGTQYF. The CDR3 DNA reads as TGTGCCAGCAGTTTAGACAGGGGGCAGGGTACGCAGTATTTT.

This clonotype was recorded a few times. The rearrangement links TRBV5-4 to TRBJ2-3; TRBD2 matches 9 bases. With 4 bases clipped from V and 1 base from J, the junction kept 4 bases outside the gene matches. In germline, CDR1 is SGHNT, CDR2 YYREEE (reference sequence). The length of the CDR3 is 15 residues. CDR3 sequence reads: CASSPRTSGTDTQYF. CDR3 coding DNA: TGTGCCAGCAGCCCGCGGACTAGCGGCACAGATACGCAGTATTTT.

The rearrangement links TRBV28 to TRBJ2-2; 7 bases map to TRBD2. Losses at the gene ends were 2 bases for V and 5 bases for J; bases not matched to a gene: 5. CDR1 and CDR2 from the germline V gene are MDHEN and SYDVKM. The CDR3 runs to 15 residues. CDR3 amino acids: CASSLAGARTGELFF. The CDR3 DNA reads TGTGCCAGCAGTTTAGCGGGAGCGCGGACCGGGGAGCTGTTTTTT.

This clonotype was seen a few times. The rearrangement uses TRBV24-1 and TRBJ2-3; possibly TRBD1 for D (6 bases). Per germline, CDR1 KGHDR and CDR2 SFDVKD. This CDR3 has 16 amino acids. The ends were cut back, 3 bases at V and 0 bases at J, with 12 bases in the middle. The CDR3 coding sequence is TGTGCCACCAGTGATCAGGGGATTACTAGCACAGATACGCAGTATTTT. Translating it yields CATSDQGITSTDTQYF.